The T cell receptor (beta chain) described here comes from a study of persistence of HIV-infected CD4 T cells (dated by TCRdb to 2020 to 2021). With respect to the entire study: Suppressive ART had been received by participants for a median of roughly eight years. Peripheral blood samples of up to 180 mL were collected at multiple time points, except for a couple of participants, who underwent leukapheresis at a single time point. For the TCR cluster analysis across participants, fewer than 10 participants were included for CMV and over 5 participants for Gag. The clonality of all cells in each sorted population was measured by TCRbeta sequencing, and the clonality of infected cells was measured by proviral sequencing. Anti-CD3/anti-CD28 stimulation activated a higher proportion of cells, with a lower memory fraction, than antigen stimulation. The study isolated CMV- and HIV-1 Gag-responding CD4+ T cells from ART-treated individuals to examine antigen-driven clonal expansion of HIV-1-infected cells. The study at large found these results: TCR oligoclonality correlated with proviral oligoclonality within the same sorted populations. Antigen-responding cells were enriched for expanded CDR3beta sequences that were degenerate, which suggests that CD4+ responses to CMV and Gag underwent convergent selection. Bulk TCR analyses could not be restricted to the rare CMV-responding cells that actually carried HIV-1 proviruses. The study involved few individuals and tested only a limited range of antigens. Significantly lower TCRbeta richness was observed in CMV- and Gag-responding cells than in anti-CD3/anti-CD28-responding cells, and higher oligoclonality was observed in CMV-responding cells than in CD3/CD28-stimulated and Gag-responding cells.

Note on this clone: Its cognate antigen has yet to be identified. No quality values exist for individual bases; no much larger clone is one base distant.

The immunoSEQ hsTCRB assay version 4 in survey mode was used to sequence TCRbeta repertoires from genomic DNA. For TCRbeta sequencing, genomic DNA was diluted to around 10 ng/uL, with up to 1 ug used per sample. As for the original processing: Analysis of the TCRbeta data was done in ImmunoSeq Analyzer 3.0, and diversity was computed on productive nucleotide rearrangements. Lower-bound TCR diversity was estimated with the improved Chao index, and clonality with the Gini coefficient using the Immunarch R package. Different nucleotide rearrangements encoding the same CDR3beta amino acid sequence were counted as distinct clonotypes. TCRbeta sequences significantly enriched in antigen-responding cells relative to anti-CD3/anti-CD28-activated cells were identified by differential abundance analysis. GLIPH2 grouped TCRs by predicted peptide-MHC specificity, both within each participant and across combined participant data sets. TCRdb mirrors the immuneACCESS table, restricted to in-frame sequences. Some clones are absent from its copies; in checked studies, under half trace to an unresolved V gene, and the reason for the others is unknown. V, J and clone size are taken as reported in that table, and D and trimming were inferred from the DNA itself. Within this sample are 43,000 or so clones, with approximately 88% of them counted one time only. The top ten clonotypes cover over 0.9% of the sample.

Interpreted using the paper, the treatment or condition label stands for: suppressive antiretroviral therapy. Cells were stimulated with anti-CD3/anti-CD28 magnetic beads as a nonspecific positive control representing the CD4+ T cell repertoire. CD4+ T cells that responded were sorted based on upregulation of both CD40 ligand and CD69. Participants were HIV-1-infected adults who started suppressive ART during chronic infection. Plasma HIV-1 RNA had been undetectable (below 50 copies/mL) in participants for at least 4 years. To be included, a participant needed positive CMV serology and a CD4+ T cell count above 400 cells/uL. Before stimulation, PBMCs were isolated using density centrifugation and then depleted of CD8+ T cells. Stimulation of CD8-depleted PBMCs was carried out for over 15 hours with anti-CD28/CD49d costimulation, CD40-blocking antibody and enfuvirtide, to prevent new infections. Cell sorting was performed on a Beckman Coulter MoFlo Legacy or XDP sorter, and dead cells were excluded with propidium iodide. The QIAamp DNA Mini Kit was used for genomic DNA extraction from samples above one million cells, and the Quick-DNA Microprep Kit was used otherwise.

Inclusive of the bounding cysteine and phenylalanine, the CDR3 is 13 residues long. Only the CDR3 region is kept as DNA, spanning 39 bases read in frame from base 1. Trimming removed 0 bases from V and 3 bases from J, leaving 5 bases between the germline ends. CDR1 is given as SGHDT and CDR2 as YYEEEE, both from the germline V gene. Recombination connected TRBV5-6 to TRBJ2-3, with the D gene too uncertain to name. The sequencing used CD4+ T cells sorted from PBMCs after 18-hour stimulation, collected from a patient who received antiretroviral therapy. The cell subset or site label on this specimen signifies: CD40L+CD69+ CD4 T cells responding to anti-CD3/anti-CD28 beads, representing the overall repertoire. The clonotype was recovered from an adult man with HIV who was CMV-seropositive. The CDR3: CASSLGRTDTQYF. The DNA reads TGTGCCAGCAGCTTGGGTAGAACAGATACGCAGTATTTT.